This T cell receptor beta chain was found in a study of shared clonotypes between healthy human individuals. This clone was detected once. The antigen is unknown. Some clones are missing from TCRdb's copy, which holds only in-frame ones; the method was immunoSEQ multiplex PCR. The data hold over 300,000 clones, with about nine tenths observed a single time. Overall study results and limits: Sampling included only blood; tissue repertoires likely differ.

From germline, CDR1 is SGHAT and CDR2 FQNNGV. V lost 5 bases, J lost 5 bases, and 14 bases lay in between. This CDR3 has 14 residues. The specimen was memory CD8+ T cells sorted from blood. Regarding subset: CD45RO+ cells pooled with CCR7-negative TemRA cells. This clonotype was obtained from a man younger than 35 in good health. The chain carries TRBV11-2 and TRBJ2-3; D is undetermined. As DNA, the CDR3 is TGTGCCAGCAGCCAAGTCGGCGGAATAGATACGCAGTATTTT. This sequence encodes CASSQVGGIDTQYF.